Described below is a single T cell receptor (beta chain) sequence and its context. Its specificity is not known. The sample originates from a study of shared clonotypes between healthy human individuals. Study outcomes and limitations: Few donors restricted represented genetic and exposure-history diversity. Clonotypes which were not shared had lower generation probabilities than clonotypes that all four donors shared. Although depth was large, rarefaction showed that sequencing of the sorted subsets was incomplete.

Per the germline V gene, CDR1 is MGHRA and CDR2 is YSYEKL. J lost 5 bases, V lost 8 bases, and 9 bases had no gene match. The CDR3 consists of 14 residues. Template for every sorted-subset replicate PCR totaled about 0.2 ug DNA, some 30,000 T cell genomes. The method was immunoSEQ multiplex PCR; TCRdb's version includes in-frame clones alone and lacks a portion of them. The sample records approximately 2.3 million clones, just over 90% being singletons. The chain links TRBV4-1 to TRBJ2-7, with TRBD2 identical over 10 bases. The receptor's source is a young man in good health. Some clones in this sample may be carry-over from other donors' samples. The source material was naive CD4+ T cells from PBMCs. Subset noted: CD45RA+ positively selected. For the CDR3, the DNA is TGCGCCAGCGCTAAGCTAGCGGGAGTTAACGAGCAGTACTTC. Translating gives CASAKLAGVNEQYF.